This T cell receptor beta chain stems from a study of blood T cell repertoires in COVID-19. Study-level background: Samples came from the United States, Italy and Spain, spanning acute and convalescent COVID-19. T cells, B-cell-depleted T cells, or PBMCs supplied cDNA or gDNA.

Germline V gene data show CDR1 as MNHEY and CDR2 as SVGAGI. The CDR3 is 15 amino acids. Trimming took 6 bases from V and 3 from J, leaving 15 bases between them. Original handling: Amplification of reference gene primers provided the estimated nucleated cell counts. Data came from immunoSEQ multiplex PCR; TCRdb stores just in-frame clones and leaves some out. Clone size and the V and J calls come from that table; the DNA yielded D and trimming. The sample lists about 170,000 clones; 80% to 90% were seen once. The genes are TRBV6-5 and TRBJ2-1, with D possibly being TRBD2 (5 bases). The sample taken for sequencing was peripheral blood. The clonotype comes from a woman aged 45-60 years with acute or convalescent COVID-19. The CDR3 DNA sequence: TGTGCCAGCAGGTGGGGAGCTGGGGACTACAATGAGCAGTTCTTC. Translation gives CASRWGAGDYNEQFF.